These T cell receptor beta chains were read from a single sample in a study of blood T cell repertoires in COVID-19. This table comes from immunoSEQ multiplex PCR, and its TCRdb copy is limited to in-frame clones, with some not included. This sample has 150,000 to 180,000 clones, with roughly 80% found just once. The specimen was peripheral blood. The receptors come from a man at least 80 years old with acute or convalescent COVID-19. CDR3s include the opening cysteine and the closing phenylalanine or tryptophan. Each record gives: clone size, J gene, D gene, V gene, CDR3 DNA, CDR3 protein. D genes are given only for firm matches. Size is stated for part of the rows, as once, few or many counts, or as a class when the clone is expanded.

size: -; J: TRBJ1-6; D: -; V: TRBV7-9; DNA: TGTGCCAGCAGCTTAGACGGGAATTCACCCCTCCACTTT; CDR3: CASSLDGNSPLHF
size: -; J: TRBJ2-3; D: TRBD2; V: TRBV9; DNA: TGTGCCAGCAGCGAGACTAGCGGGGATACAGATACGCAGTATTTT; CDR3: CASSETSGDTDTQYF
size: -; J: TRBJ2-5; D: -; V: TRBV5-1; DNA: TGCGCCAGCAGCTTGGGGCAACTAGGTGAGACCCAGTACTTC; CDR3: CASSLGQLGETQYF
size: -; J: TRBJ1-2; D: TRBD1; V: TRBV28; DNA: TGTGCCAGCAGCTTTACGGACAGGGGAGGCTACACCTTC; CDR3: CASSFTDRGGYTF
size: -; J: TRBJ2-5; D: TRBD2; V: TRBV3-1/TRBV3-2; DNA: TGTGCCAGCAGCCAAGATAAGCTAGCGGGGGCCCTCAGGACCCAGTACTTC; CDR3: CASSQDKLAGALRTQYF
size: -; J: TRBJ2-5; D: TRBD1; V: TRBV5-4; DNA: TGTGCCAGCAGCTGGGGGACAGGGGTACAAGAGACCCAGTACTTC; CDR3: CASSWGTGVQETQYF
size: -; J: TRBJ2-3; D: TRBD2; V: TRBV29-1; DNA: TGCAGCGTTGATGGACTAGCGGCCACAGATACGCAGTATTTT; CDR3: CSVDGLAATDTQYF
size: -; J: TRBJ1-3; D: TRBD1; V: TRBV19; DNA: TGTGCCAGTAGGTTACAGGGGGCTGGAAACACCATATATTTT; CDR3: CASRLQGAGNTIYF
size: -; J: TRBJ1-2; D: -; V: TRBV7-2; DNA: TGTGCCAGCAGCTTAGGACGACAGGTTGATGGCTACACCTTC; CDR3: CASSLGRQVDGYTF
size: -; J: TRBJ2-1; D: -; V: TRBV14; DNA: TGTGCCAGCAGCCAAGTTGTGGGGGCCGGAAATGAGCAGTTCTTC; CDR3: CASSQVVGAGNEQFF
size: -; J: TRBJ1-1; D: -; V: TRBV5-4; DNA: TGTGCCAGCAGCCCCGGGATGAACACTGAAGCTTTCTTT; CDR3: CASSPGMNTEAFF
size: -; J: TRBJ2-7; D: -; V: TRBV6-5; DNA: TGTGCCAGCAGTTACCAGTCCACAGCCTCCTACGAGCAGTACTTC; CDR3: CASSYQSTASYEQYF
size: -; J: TRBJ1-1; D: TRBD1; V: TRBV5-4; DNA: TGTGCCAGCAGCCCCCCCCGGACAGGGGACGCTGAAGCTTTCTTT; CDR3: CASSPPRTGDAEAFF
size: few; J: TRBJ1-5; D: -; V: TRBV18; DNA: TGTGCCAGCTCAAGGCGGGGACCCAATCAGCCCCAGCATTTT; CDR3: CASSRRGPNQPQHF
size: -; J: TRBJ1-3; D: TRBD1; V: TRBV28; DNA: TGTGCCAGCAGGACAGGGGGTTATGAGGCTGGAAACACCATATATTTT; CDR3: CASRTGGYEAGNTIYF
size: -; J: TRBJ2-3; D: -; V: TRBV7-8; DNA: TGTGCCAGCACCCTCTGGGCAGGGAGCACAGATACGCAGTATTTT; CDR3: CASTLWAGSTDTQYF
size: -; J: TRBJ1-5; D: -; V: TRBV28; DNA: TGTGCCAGCAGTCCTTACTTCCAGGGAATGAATCAGCCCCAGCATTTT; CDR3: CASSPYFQGMNQPQHF
size: -; J: TRBJ1-2; D: -; V: TRBV5-1; DNA: TGCGCCAGCAGCCATTCCGGGACGGGAGATTATGGCTACACCTTC; CDR3: CASSHSGTGDYGYTF
size: -; J: TRBJ1-2; D: -; V: TRBV27; DNA: TGTGCCAGCAGTTTCCTGCCACAGTATGGCTACACCTTC; CDR3: CASSFLPQYGYTF
size: -; J: TRBJ2-2; D: TRBD1; V: TRBV6-1; DNA: TGTGCCAGCAGTGCCGGGGACAGGCGATCAAATACCGGGGAGCTGTTTTTT; CDR3: CASSAGDRRSNTGELFF
size: -; J: TRBJ2-3; D: TRBD2; V: TRBV5-8; DNA: TGTGCCAGCAGCACCCTGGCGGGGGGCCTGGGAGATACGCAGTATTTT; CDR3: CASSTLAGGLGDTQYF
size: few; J: TRBJ2-1; D: -; V: TRBV6-4; DNA: TGTGCCAGCAGTGACTCGGTTAGGGGATCCTACAATGAGCAGTTCTTC; CDR3: CASSDSVRGSYNEQFF
size: few; J: TRBJ2-2; D: -; V: TRBV5-5; DNA: TGTGCCAGCAGCTTCGTGCAGGTCCGGGGCGGGGAGCTGTTTTTT; CDR3: CASSFVQVRGGELFF
size: few; J: TRBJ2-2; D: TRBD1; V: TRBV10-3; DNA: TGTGCCATCAGGAGGACAGGGGAGACCGGGGAGCTGTTTTTT; CDR3: CAIRRTGETGELFF
size: -; J: TRBJ1-5; D: -; V: TRBV30; DNA: TGTGCCTGGAGTAACGGTGACAATCAGCCCCAGCATTTT; CDR3: CAWSNGDNQPQHF
size: -; J: TRBJ1-3; D: -; V: TRBV12-3/TRBV12-4; DNA: TGTGCCAGCAGTTTCGCGGGAAACACCATATATTTT; CDR3: CASSFAGNTIYF
size: -; J: TRBJ1-5; D: TRBD1; V: TRBV6-5; DNA: TGTGCCAGCAGACGACAGGGGGCAGGACAGCCCCAGCATTTT; CDR3: CASRRQGAGQPQHF
size: -; J: TRBJ2-5; D: TRBD2; V: TRBV14; DNA: TGTGCCAGCAGCCGACTAGCGGGGGGCTTTGAGACCCAGTACTTC; CDR3: CASSRLAGGFETQYF
size: -; J: TRBJ1-2; D: TRBD1; V: TRBV5-4; DNA: TGTGCCAGCAGCTTGGAGGCAGGGGGAAGCTACACCTTC; CDR3: CASSLEAGGSYTF
size: few; J: TRBJ2-3; D: -; V: TRBV7-3; DNA: TGTGCCAGCAGCTCCCCGGGGAGCACAGATACGCAGTATTTT; CDR3: CASSSPGSTDTQYF
size: -; J: TRBJ2-5; D: -; V: TRBV24-1; DNA: TGTGCCACCAGTGAACCGGGCGGAAGCGGGGAGACCCAGTACTTC; CDR3: CATSEPGGSGETQYF
size: -; J: TRBJ1-2; D: -; V: TRBV27; DNA: TGTGCCAGCAGTTTATCCGACTCCAACTATGGCTACACCTTC; CDR3: CASSLSDSNYGYTF
size: -; J: TRBJ1-2; D: -; V: TRBV7-2; DNA: TGTGCCAGCAGCTACTTCGGGGGGGCCGGTGGCTACACCTTC; CDR3: CASSYFGGAGGYTF
size: -; J: TRBJ1-2; D: TRBD1; V: TRBV3-1/TRBV3-2; DNA: TGTGCCAGCAGCCTCAGACAGGGCCCAGGCTACACCTTC; CDR3: CASSLRQGPGYTF
size: -; J: TRBJ1-1; D: -; V: TRBV10-2; DNA: TGCGCCAGCAGGTTCAGGTTGAACACTGAAGCTTTCTTT; CDR3: CASRFRLNTEAFF
size: -; J: TRBJ1-1; D: TRBD1; V: TRBV29-1; DNA: TGCAGCGTGATACACAGGGGGAGCACTGAAGCTTTCTTT; CDR3: CSVIHRGSTEAFF
size: -; J: TRBJ2-7; D: -; V: TRBV2; DNA: TGTGCCAGCAGTGAAGATGTGAGCTCCTACGAGCAGTACTTC; CDR3: CASSEDVSSYEQYF
size: -; J: TRBJ2-2; D: -; V: TRBV11-2; DNA: TGTGCCAGCAGCACTCGACAGGCCGGGGCCGGGGAGCTGTTTTTT; CDR3: CASSTRQAGAGELFF
size: -; J: TRBJ1-2; D: -; V: TRBV7-8; DNA: TGTGCCAGCAGCTTCCAGGCTAATAACTATGGCTACACCTTC; CDR3: CASSFQANNYGYTF
size: few; J: TRBJ2-3; D: -; V: TRBV5-1; DNA: TGCGCCAGCAGCTTGGAACGGGTTGGAGATACGCAGTATTTT; CDR3: CASSLERVGDTQYF
size: -; J: TRBJ2-3; D: -; V: TRBV21-1; DNA: TGTGCCAGCAGCAAAGCGTCAGCGGGGGGGCCTTGTTCAGATACGCAGTATTTT; CDR3: CASSKASAGGPCSDTQYF
size: -; J: TRBJ2-1; D: -; V: TRBV7-9; DNA: TGTGCCAGCAGCTTTGGAGGGGCGAATAATGAGCAGTTCTTC; CDR3: CASSFGGANNEQFF
size: -; J: TRBJ2-5; D: TRBD2; V: TRBV20-1; DNA: TGCAGTGCTAGTGGGACTAGCGGGGACAAGCCAGGGGAGACCCAGTACTTC; CDR3: CSASGTSGDKPGETQYF
size: -; J: TRBJ1-5; D: TRBD1; V: TRBV5-8; DNA: TGTGCCAGCAGTAAGTCAGGGGGCTCGCATCAGCCCCAGCATTTT; CDR3: CASSKSGGSHQPQHF
size: -; J: TRBJ2-2; D: -; V: TRBV5-6; DNA: TGTGCCAGCAGCTGGTTGCGAGGGAATGGGGACACCGGGGAGCTGTTTTTT; CDR3: CASSWLRGNGDTGELFF
size: -; J: TRBJ2-1; D: TRBD1; V: TRBV10-1; DNA: TGCGCCAGCACCCCGGGACAGGTACACAATGAGCAGTTCTTC; CDR3: CASTPGQVHNEQFF
size: -; J: TRBJ1-2; D: -; V: TRBV24-1; DNA: TGTGCCACCAGCGGGGGGCCAAACTATGGCTACACCTTC; CDR3: CATSGGPNYGYTF
size: many; J: TRBJ2-7; D: TRBD2; V: TRBV7-3; DNA: TGTGCCAGCAGCATAGCGGGGGTTGGCTACGAGCAGTACTTC; CDR3: CASSIAGVGYEQYF
size: -; J: TRBJ1-5; D: -; V: TRBV10-2; DNA: TGCGCCAGCAGCCAGACAAATAGCAATCAGCCCCAGCATTTT; CDR3: CASSQTNSNQPQHF
size: -; J: TRBJ2-1; D: TRBD1; V: TRBV6-5; DNA: TGTGTCTGCTCGCGCTGGGACAGTAATTACAATGAGCAGTTCTTC; CDR3: CVCSRWDSNYNEQFF
size: -; J: TRBJ2-2; D: TRBD1; V: TRBV19; DNA: TGTGCCAGTAGAAAGACAGGGGGGCGGACCGGGGAGCTGTTTTTT; CDR3: CASRKTGGRTGELFF
size: once; J: TRBJ2-7; D: -; V: TRBV5-1; DNA: TGCGCCAGCAGCTTGGACGGTAGCGGTGGGACCTACGAGCAGTACTTC; CDR3: CASSLDGSGGTYEQYF
size: -; J: TRBJ1-1; D: -; V: TRBV7-9; DNA: TGTGCCAGCAGCCCCCGGTATAGTCCGGACACTGAAGCTTTCTTT; CDR3: CASSPRYSPDTEAFF
size: -; J: TRBJ2-1; D: TRBD2; V: TRBV24-1; DNA: TGTGCCACCAGTGACCCGGGACTAGCGACTGAGCAGTTCTTC; CDR3: CATSDPGLATEQFF
size: -; J: TRBJ2-3; D: -; V: TRBV5-1; DNA: TGCGCCAGCAGCAGAGAGGGAGTCGGCACAGATACGCAGTATTTT; CDR3: CASSREGVGTDTQYF